Below, 3 T cell receptor beta chains from the same sample are listed, as sequenced in a study of blood T cell repertoires in COVID-19. Method: immunoSEQ multiplex PCR; TCRdb's copy keeps in-frame clones and lacks some. The sample contains 70,000 or so clones, more than 80% of which appear only once. The sample consisted of peripheral blood. Receptors originate from a woman aged 80 or over with active or convalescent COVID-19.

The CDR3 DNA sequence: TGTGCCAGCAGCGGAGTGGGGGGAAACTCCTACGAGCAGTACTTC. As protein: CASSGVGGNSYEQYF. This chain uses TRBV5-4 with TRBJ2-7; D might be TRBD2 (6 bases). Germline V CDR1 and CDR2: SGHNT, YYREEE (reference sequence). The CDR3 is made up of 15 amino acids. The germline V and J ends were trimmed by 4 bases and 0 bases, with 14 bases remaining between them.

J is TRBJ2-1 and V is TRBV6-2 or TRBV6-3, with D uncertain. The CDR3 has 14 amino acids. Trimming took 5 bases from V and 8 from J, leaving 16 bases between them. Germline V CDR1 and CDR2: MNHEY, SVGEGT. The CDR3 is CASSLGSWRDEQFF. The CDR3 coding sequence is TGTGCCAGCAGTCTGGGCAGTTGGCGCGATGAGCAGTTCTTC.

This clone was seen a few times. The V call is TRBV7-9, the J call TRBJ1-6, with 10 bases identical to TRBD1. With V trimmed by 5 bases and J by 9 bases, 4 bases remained unmatched. This CDR3 region has 14 residues. The V gene's germline CDR1 is SEHNR and CDR2 FQNEAQ (reference sequence). CDR3 in amino acids: CASSLRTGGSPLHF. In nucleotides, the CDR3 is TGTGCCAGCAGCCTGAGGACAGGGGGTTCACCCCTCCACTTT.